This entry lists 13 T cell receptor beta chains sequenced from one sample in a study of CD8+ T cells in alopecia areata. Extracted RNA was reverse transcribed, and the resulting cDNA served as sequencing template. The repertoire was sequenced with immunoSEQ multiplex PCR; TCRdb's copy has only in-frame clones and lacks some. The top ten hold approximately 0.5% of the sample, which has hundreds of thousands of clones, approximately 61% seen once. This material consisted of CD4+ T cells sorted from blood, taken at week 0. The receptors here all came from a human donor with alopecia areata.

The rearrangement uses TRBV11-2 and TRBJ2-7; unclear D gene. The germline V gene encodes CDR1 SGHAT and CDR2 FQNNGV. The CDR3 totals 13 residues. Deletions cut 6 bases from V and 4 bases from J, with 13 bases between. CDR3 protein: CASRRPSAYEQYF. The CDR3 DNA follows: TGTGCCAGCAGGCGTCCGAGTGCTTACGAGCAGTACTTC.

This clone was observed a few times. This rearrangement joins TRBV5-1 to TRBJ2-3, with D possibly TRBD1 on 6 matching bases. The V end was cut by 3 bases, the J end by 2 bases, with 7 bases between. The CDR3 extends over 13 amino acids. Germline assignment: CDR1 SGHRS and CDR2 YFSETQ. The CDR3 region is CASSWDNTDTQYF. For the CDR3, the DNA is TGCGCCAGCAGCTGGGACAACACAGATACGCAGTATTTT.

J is TRBJ1-1 and V is TRBV2; TRBD1 might be the D (5 bases). The V end was cut by 6 bases, the J end by 5 bases, with 10 bases between. CDR3 length: 12 amino acids. CDR1 and CDR2 from the germline V gene are SNHLY and FYNNEI. CDR3 DNA: TGTGCCAGCAGGAATTGGGGGACTGAAGCTTTCTTT. Translated: CASRNWGTEAFF.

This chain joins TRBV7-9 and TRBJ2-3; possibly TRBD2 for D (6 bases). CDR1 and CDR2 from the germline V gene are SEHNR and FQNEAQ (reference sequence). V lost 1 base to trimming and J lost 1 base, with 9 bases between them. The CDR3 has 15 residues. This chain's CDR3 is CASSLEAGRTDTQYF. The DNA for the CDR3 is TGTGCCAGCAGCTTAGAGGCGGGACGCACAGATACGCAGTATTTT.

V is TRBV10-3 and J is TRBJ2-7; D may be TRBD2 (6 bases). This CDR3 is 13 amino acids long. Per the germline V gene, CDR1 is ENHRY and CDR2 is SYGVKD. V dropped 6 bases and J dropped 6 bases, with 15 bases sitting between them. CDR3 residues: CAISTREESEQYF. The CDR3 DNA sequence: TGTGCCATCAGCACAAGGGAGGAATCCGAGCAGTACTTC.

V is TRBV4-2 and J is TRBJ1-2; D unresolved. Trimming removed 4 bases from V and 5 bases from J, with 14 bases in between. Germline CDR1 reads LGHNA; CDR2 reads YNFKEQ. This CDR3 contains 14 residues. CDR3: CASSPHDIIYGYTF. Written as DNA, the CDR3 is TGTGCCAGCAGCCCTCATGATATAATATATGGCTACACCTTC.

The chain joins TRBV2 to TRBJ2-7, with a tentative D call TRBD1 (6 bases). V gave up 7 bases and J gave up 7 bases, with 11 bases separating them. The CDR3 is made up of 11 amino acids. Per germline, CDR1 SNHLY and CDR2 FYNNEI. This chain's CDR3 is CASTGTREQYF. For the CDR3, the DNA is TGTGCCAGCACGGGGACACGGGAGCAGTACTTC.

J is TRBJ1-1 and V is TRBV18; D perhaps matches TRBD1 (5 bases). Germline V gene sequence: CDR1 KGHSH, CDR2 LQKENI. The CDR3 is made up of 14 amino acids. Trimming stripped 3 bases from V and 3 bases from J, with 11 bases between. CDR3 amino acids: CASSPQGVDTEAFF. CDR3 DNA: TGTGCCAGCTCACCTCAGGGTGTTGACACTGAAGCTTTCTTT.

Comments on this clone: A much larger clone lies a single base off, so this may be a read error. This chain links TRBV6-5 with TRBJ2-5; D is possibly TRBD1 (6 bases). CDR3 size: 13 residues. Germline CDR1 is MNHEY and CDR2 is SVGAGI. V lost 6 bases to trimming and J lost 2 bases, with 10 bases between them. This chain's CDR3 is CASSSTGQETQYF. The CDR3 nucleotides are TGTGCCAGCAGCTCGACAGGACAAGAGACCCAGTACTTC.

This chain connects TRBV11-3 to TRBJ2-1; the D is unclear. This CDR3 contains 14 residues. Trimming removed 1 base from V and 8 bases from J, with 12 bases in between. Germline loops: CDR1 SGHNT, CDR2 YENEEA. The CDR3 nucleotides are TGTGCCAGCAGCTTAGGGCAGGCCTGGGATGAGCAGTTCTTC. Its protein product is CASSLGQAWDEQFF.

The gene calls are TRBV18 and TRBJ1-5; unclear D gene. CDR1 and CDR2 from the germline V gene are KGHSH and LQKENI. The V gene lost 2 bases and the J gene lost 4 bases, with 6 bases spanning the gap. The CDR3 sequence is 13 residues long. CDR3 sequence (DNA): TGTGCCAGCTCACCATCGATGAATCAGCCCCAGCATTTT. Translating gives CASSPSMNQPQHF.

This clone was counted between two and nine times. This chain joins TRBV7-9 and TRBJ2-3; 7 bases agree with TRBD1. This CDR3 has 16 residues. Trimming took 5 bases from V and 0 from J; bases not matched to a gene: 8. Germline lookup yields CDR1 SEHNR and CDR2 FQNEAQ (reference sequence). The CDR3 spells CASSAHWTGSTDTQYF. CDR3 in DNA: TGTGCCAGCAGCGCCCACTGGACAGGTAGCACAGATACGCAGTATTTT.

The chain couples TRBV27 to TRBJ2-7; 8 bases map to TRBD2. The germline V gene encodes CDR1 MNHEY and CDR2 SMNVEV (reference sequence). The CDR3 consists of 15 residues. With V trimmed by 4 bases and J by 5 bases, 10 bases remained unmatched. The chain's CDR3 is CASSSPGLGSHEQYF. The CDR3 DNA reads TGTGCCAGCAGTTCGCCGGGACTAGGTTCCCACGAGCAGTACTTC.